This TCR beta chain was found in a study of blood T cell repertoires in COVID-19. For the study at large: The study drew acute and convalescent COVID-19 samples from the United States, Italy and Spain. PBMCs, B-cell-depleted T cells, or T cells provided the cDNA or gDNA that made up the material.

This clone was detected only a few times. Germline and junction disagree at one end, which may indicate a read error. In the original workflow: From reference gene primer amplification, estimates of nucleated cell counts were derived. Clones were sequenced by immunoSEQ multiplex PCR, and TCRdb holds only the in-frame ones, with some missing. For V, J and clone size, that table is used; D and trimming come from the DNA. The sample includes 250,000 to 300,000 clones, roughly nine tenths of them seen just once. Sequenced material: peripheral blood. The source is a woman aged 25 to 39 with COVID-19, enrolled during active disease.

The CDR3 DNA reads as TGTGCCAGCAGATACTCAGGGGACTACGGCTACACCTTC. As protein: CASRYSGDYGYTF. The V and J genes are TRBV12-3 or TRBV12-4 and TRBJ1-2; D perhaps matches TRBD1 (6 bases). The CDR3 contains 13 residues.